This T cell receptor (beta chain) originates from a study of T-cell memory formation after mild COVID-19. About the research overall: The TCR clusters were mostly specific to one donor.

The authors produced TCR alpha and TCR beta cDNA libraries with sample barcodes and UMIs by 5'RACE using constant-segment primers. One entry per CDR3 protein, called by TCRdb with MiXCR from the 5' RACE reads. The table includes fewer than 650,000 distinct CDR3 sequences, 17% detected once. Study results and caveats: Of the contracting clones, CD4+ ones lay mainly in CM and EM, and CD8+ ones in EMRA. CD4+ bias marked clones expanding day 15 to 37, unlike balanced contracting clones.

This CDR3 comprises 15 residues. In germline, CDR1 is SGHAT, CDR2 FQNNGV. Trimming removed 5 bases at V and 4 bases at J, with 15 bases between. Remarks on this clonotype: Its antigen is not identified.

The chain recombines TRBV11-2 with TRBJ2-1, with D perhaps matching TRBD2 (7 bases). Material for sequencing was PBMCs or a T cell subset sorted from them (not recorded which). This TCR came from an adult woman who had mild COVID-19 (a few samples of this study predate the infection). Cell type and time point are not known. The CDR3 coding sequence is TGTGCCAGCAGCCCATCCGGGGGGCCATACAATGAGCAGTTCTTC. Protein product: CASSPSGGPYNEQFF.